The present entry profiles one TCR beta chain with its context. The data are from a study of blood T cell repertoires in COVID-19. Germline-derived CDR1 and CDR2 are SNHLY and FYNNEI. Trimming took 7 bases from V and 6 from J; bases not matched to a gene: 6. The CDR3 runs 14 residues. TCRdb's copy holds only in-frame clones and misses some; the assay was immunoSEQ multiplex PCR. The data show under 250,000 clones, roughly three quarters seen once. The chain combines TRBV2 with TRBJ2-7; 13 bases map to TRBD2. The sequencing sample was made of peripheral blood. This clonotype originated in a woman aged 40 to 49 with COVID-19, enrolled during active disease. CDR3 bases: TGTGCCAGCATGGGGACTAGCGGGATCGGCGAGCAGTACTTC. The encoded protein is CASMGTSGIGEQYF.